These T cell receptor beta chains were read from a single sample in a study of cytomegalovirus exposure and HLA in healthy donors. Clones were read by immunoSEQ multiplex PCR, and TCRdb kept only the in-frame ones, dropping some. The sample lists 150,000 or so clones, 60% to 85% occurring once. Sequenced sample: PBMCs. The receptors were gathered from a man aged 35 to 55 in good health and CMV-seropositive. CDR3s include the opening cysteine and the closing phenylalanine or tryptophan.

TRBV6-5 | CASSPGGTNREKLFF
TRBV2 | CASSGYLLAAHNQETQYF
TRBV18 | CASSPARGSNYGYTF
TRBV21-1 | CASRRGGAINTGELFF
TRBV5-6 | CASSGRGQDQPQHF
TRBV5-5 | CASSPASTGELFF
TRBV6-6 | CASSYSTGGEETQYF
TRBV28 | CASSTFAGDSANEKLFF
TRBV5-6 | CASSSGTGVDTGELFF
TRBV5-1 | CASSQGQGLQETQYF
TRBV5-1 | CASSLYGTGNARNSPLHF
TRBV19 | CASSIAGLAPHYEQYF
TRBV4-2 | CASSQDHGSSYNEQFF
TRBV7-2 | CASSLVTGGGVYLPQHF
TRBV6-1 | CASFQGPSTDTQYF
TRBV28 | CASTRGGFLIGYTF
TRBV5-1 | CASSFSLAGGRYEQYF
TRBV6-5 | CASRLTENTEAFF
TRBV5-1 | CASSLGTSGYEQYF
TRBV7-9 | CASSPNKSRVGELFF
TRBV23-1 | CASSQSPGGASTNEKLFF
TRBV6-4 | CASSRTGRTTEAFF
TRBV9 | CASSATMGQYNEKLFF
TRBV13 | CASSSRRCRGKLFF
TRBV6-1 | CASSGQVPLTYEQYF
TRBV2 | CASSERSPGYGYTF
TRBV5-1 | CASSLARGGGRETQYF
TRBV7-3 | CASSQSGRGETQYF
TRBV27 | CASSSYLAQGQETQYF
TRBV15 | CATSRDQNYGYTF
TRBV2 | CASSELTTQYF
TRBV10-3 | CATEGSSGTEAFF
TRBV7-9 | CASSLIAGGSSYNEQFF
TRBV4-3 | CASSQEEGNDEKLFF
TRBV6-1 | CASSDRTGGNYEQYF
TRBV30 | CATDLGQSSGANVLTF
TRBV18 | CASSPSGGSEVYDEQFF
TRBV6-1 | CASSESRDRGREQYF
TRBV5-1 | CASSIEAGAATFNYGYTF
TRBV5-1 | CASSLEPGVNQPQHF
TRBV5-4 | CASSQTSGTDTQYF
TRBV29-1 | CSVGQGDQPQHF
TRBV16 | CASSQSLQEGYTF
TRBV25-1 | CASSEFLAGTAKNIQYF
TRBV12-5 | CASGLVFLGQSNEKLFF
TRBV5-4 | CASSMGVAGGTKAYEQYF